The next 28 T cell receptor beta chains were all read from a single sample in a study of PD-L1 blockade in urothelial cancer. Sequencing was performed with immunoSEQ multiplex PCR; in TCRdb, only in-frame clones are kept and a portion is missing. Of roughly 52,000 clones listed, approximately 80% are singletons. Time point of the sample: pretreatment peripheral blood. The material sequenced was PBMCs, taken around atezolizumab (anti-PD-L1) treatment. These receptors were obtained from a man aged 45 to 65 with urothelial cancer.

The CDR3 sequence is CATRPGRFSYEQYF. CDR3 coding DNA: TGTGCCACCCGCCCTGGGAGATTCTCCTACGAGCAGTACTTC. The chain joins TRBV7-9 to TRBJ2-7, with D possibly matching TRBD2 (5 bases). The CDR3 totals 14 residues. V was clipped by 10 bases and J by 0 bases, with 16 bases between them. Germline V gene sequence: CDR1 SEHNR, CDR2 FQNEAQ (reference sequence).

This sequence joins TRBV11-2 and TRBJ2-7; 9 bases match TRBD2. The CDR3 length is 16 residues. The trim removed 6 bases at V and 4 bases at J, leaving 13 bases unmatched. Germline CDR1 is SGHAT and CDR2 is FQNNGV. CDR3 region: CASRPRSISGSYEQYF. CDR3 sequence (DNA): TGTGCCAGCAGGCCCCGGTCTATTAGCGGGAGTTACGAGCAGTACTTC.

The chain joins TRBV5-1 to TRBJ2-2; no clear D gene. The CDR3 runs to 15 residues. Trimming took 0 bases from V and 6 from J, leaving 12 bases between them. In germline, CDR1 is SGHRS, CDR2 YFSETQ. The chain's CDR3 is CASSLGQVLAGELFF. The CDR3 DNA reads TGCGCCAGCAGCTTGGGCCAGGTCCTGGCCGGGGAGCTGTTTTTT.

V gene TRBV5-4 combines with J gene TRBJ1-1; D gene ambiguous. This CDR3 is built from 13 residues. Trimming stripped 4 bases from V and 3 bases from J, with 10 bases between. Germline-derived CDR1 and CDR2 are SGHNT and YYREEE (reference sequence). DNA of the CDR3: TGTGCCAGCAGCCGGGGAGGCGACACTGAAGCTTTCTTT. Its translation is CASSRGGDTEAFF.

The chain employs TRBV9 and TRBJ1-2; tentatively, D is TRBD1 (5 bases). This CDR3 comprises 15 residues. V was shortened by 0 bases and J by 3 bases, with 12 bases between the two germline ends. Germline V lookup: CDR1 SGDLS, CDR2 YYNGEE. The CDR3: CASSVGAGKDYGYTF. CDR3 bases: TGTGCCAGCAGCGTAGGGGCAGGGAAGGACTATGGCTACACCTTC.

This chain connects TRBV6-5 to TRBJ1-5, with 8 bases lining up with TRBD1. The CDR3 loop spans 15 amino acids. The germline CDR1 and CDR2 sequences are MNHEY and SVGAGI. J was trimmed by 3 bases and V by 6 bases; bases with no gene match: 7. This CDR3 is CASRPGGKDNQPQHF. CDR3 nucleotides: TGTGCCAGCAGACCAGGGGGCAAGGACAATCAGCCCCAGCATTTT.

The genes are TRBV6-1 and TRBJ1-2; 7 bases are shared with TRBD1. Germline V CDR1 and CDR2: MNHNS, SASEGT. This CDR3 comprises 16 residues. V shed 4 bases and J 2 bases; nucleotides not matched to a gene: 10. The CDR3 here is CASSVSWQTGNYGYTF. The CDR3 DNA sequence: TGTGCCAGCAGTGTCTCTTGGCAGACAGGGAACTATGGCTACACCTTC.

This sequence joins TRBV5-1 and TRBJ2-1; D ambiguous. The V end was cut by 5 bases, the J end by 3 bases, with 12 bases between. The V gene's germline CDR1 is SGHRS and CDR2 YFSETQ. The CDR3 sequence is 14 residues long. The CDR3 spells CASSQDTNYNEQFF. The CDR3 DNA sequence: TGCGCCAGCAGTCAAGATACTAACTACAATGAGCAGTTCTTC.

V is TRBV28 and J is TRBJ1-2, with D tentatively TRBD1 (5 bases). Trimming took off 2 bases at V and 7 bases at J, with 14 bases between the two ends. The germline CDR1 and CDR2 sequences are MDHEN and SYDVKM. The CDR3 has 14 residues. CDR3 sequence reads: CASSLVQTVGGYTF. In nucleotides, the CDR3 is TGTGCCAGCAGTTTAGTCCAGACAGTGGGTGGCTACACCTTC.

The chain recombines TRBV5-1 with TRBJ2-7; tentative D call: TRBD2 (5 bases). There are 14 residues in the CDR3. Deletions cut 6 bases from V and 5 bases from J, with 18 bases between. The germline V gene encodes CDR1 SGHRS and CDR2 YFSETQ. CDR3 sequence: CASTEGPYEDEQYF. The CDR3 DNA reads TGCGCCAGCACCGAGGGCCCCTACGAGGACGAGCAGTACTTC.

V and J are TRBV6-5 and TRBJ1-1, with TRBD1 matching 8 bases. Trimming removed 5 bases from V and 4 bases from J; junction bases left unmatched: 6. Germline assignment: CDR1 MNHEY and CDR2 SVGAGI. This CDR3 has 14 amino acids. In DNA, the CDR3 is TGTGCCAGCAGTCCCAGGGGGCCTGGCACTGAAGCTTTCTTT. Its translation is CASSPRGPGTEAFF.

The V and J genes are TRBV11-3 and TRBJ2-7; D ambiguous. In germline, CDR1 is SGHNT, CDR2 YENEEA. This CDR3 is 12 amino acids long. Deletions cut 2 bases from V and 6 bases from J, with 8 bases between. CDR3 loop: CASSLYGREQYF. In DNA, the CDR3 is TGTGCCAGCAGCTTATATGGGCGCGAGCAGTACTTC.

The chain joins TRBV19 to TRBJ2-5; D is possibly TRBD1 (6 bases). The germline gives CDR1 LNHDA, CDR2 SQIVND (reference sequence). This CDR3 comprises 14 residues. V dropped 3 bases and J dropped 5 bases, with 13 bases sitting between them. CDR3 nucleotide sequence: TGTGCCAGTAGTATCAACAGGGTTTCGGAGACCCAGTACTTC. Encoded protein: CASSINRVSETQYF.

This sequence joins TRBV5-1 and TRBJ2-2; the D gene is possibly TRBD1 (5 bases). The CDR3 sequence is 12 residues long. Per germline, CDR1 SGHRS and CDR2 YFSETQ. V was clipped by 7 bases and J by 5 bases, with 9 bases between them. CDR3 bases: TGCGCCAGCGGGAAGGGGACCGGGGAGCTGTTTTTT. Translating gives CASGKGTGELFF.

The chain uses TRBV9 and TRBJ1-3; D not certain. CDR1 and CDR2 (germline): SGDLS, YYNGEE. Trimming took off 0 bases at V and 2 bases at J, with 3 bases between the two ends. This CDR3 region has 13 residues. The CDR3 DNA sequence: TGTGCCAGCAGCGTAGCCGCTGGAAACACCATATATTTT. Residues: CASSVAAGNTIYF.

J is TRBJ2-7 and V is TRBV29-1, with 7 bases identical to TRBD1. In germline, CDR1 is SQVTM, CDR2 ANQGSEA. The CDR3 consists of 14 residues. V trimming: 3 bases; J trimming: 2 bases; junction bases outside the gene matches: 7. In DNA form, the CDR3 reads TGCAGCGTTGATGGGTTCCAGGGGGCCTACGAGCAGTACTTC. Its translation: CSVDGFQGAYEQYF.

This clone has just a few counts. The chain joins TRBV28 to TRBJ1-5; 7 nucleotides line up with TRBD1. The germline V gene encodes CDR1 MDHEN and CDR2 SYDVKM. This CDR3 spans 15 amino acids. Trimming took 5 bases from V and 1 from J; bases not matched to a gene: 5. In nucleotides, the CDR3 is TGTGCCAGCAGTCCGACAGGGAACAGCAATCAGCCCCAGCATTTT. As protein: CASSPTGNSNQPQHF.

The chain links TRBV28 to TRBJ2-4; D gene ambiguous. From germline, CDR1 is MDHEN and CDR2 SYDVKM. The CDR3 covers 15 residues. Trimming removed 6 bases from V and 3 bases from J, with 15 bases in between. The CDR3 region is CASSTPVRVKNIQYF. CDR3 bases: TGTGCCAGCAGCACCCCCGTAAGAGTCAAAAACATTCAGTACTTC.

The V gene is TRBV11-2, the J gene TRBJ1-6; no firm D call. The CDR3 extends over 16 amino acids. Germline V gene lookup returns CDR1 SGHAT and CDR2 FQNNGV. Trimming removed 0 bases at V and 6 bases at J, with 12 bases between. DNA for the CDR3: TGTGCCAGCAGCTTAGAGGCGGGGAGAGGTAATTCACCCCTCCACTTT. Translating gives CASSLEAGRGNSPLHF. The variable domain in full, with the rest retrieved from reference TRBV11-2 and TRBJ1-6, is EAGVAQSPRYKIIEKRQSVAFWCNPISGHATLYWYQQILGQGPKLLIQFQNNGVVDDSQLPKDRFSAERLKGVDSTLKIQPAKLEDSAVYLCASSLEAGRGNSPLHFGNGTRLTVT.

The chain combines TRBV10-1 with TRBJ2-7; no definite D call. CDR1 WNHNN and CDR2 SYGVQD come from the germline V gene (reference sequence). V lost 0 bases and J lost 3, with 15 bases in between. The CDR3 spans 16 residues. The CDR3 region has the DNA TGCGCCAGCAGTGAGTCGACGGTGGTCTGGAGCTACGAGCAGTACTTC. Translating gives CASSESTVVWSYEQYF.

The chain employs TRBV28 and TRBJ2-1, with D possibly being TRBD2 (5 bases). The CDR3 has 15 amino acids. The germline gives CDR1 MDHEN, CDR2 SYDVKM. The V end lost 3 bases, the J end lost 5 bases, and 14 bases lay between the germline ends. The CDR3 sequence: CASSFLPAGHNEQFF. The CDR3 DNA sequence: TGTGCCAGCAGTTTCCTCCCGGCGGGCCACAATGAGCAGTTCTTC. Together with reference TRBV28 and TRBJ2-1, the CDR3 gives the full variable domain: DVKVTQSSRYLVKRTGEKVFLECVQDMDHENMFWYRQDPGLGLRLIYFSYDVKMKEKGDIPEGYSVSREKKERFSLILESASTNQTSMYLCASSFLPAGHNEQFFGPGTRLTVL.

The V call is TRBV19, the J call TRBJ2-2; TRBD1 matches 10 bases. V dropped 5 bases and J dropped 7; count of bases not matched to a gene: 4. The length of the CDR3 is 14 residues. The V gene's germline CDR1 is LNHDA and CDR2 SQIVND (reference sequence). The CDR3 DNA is TGTGCCAGTAGTTTGGGACAGGGGTTCGGGGAGCTGTTTTTT. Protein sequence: CASSLGQGFGELFF.

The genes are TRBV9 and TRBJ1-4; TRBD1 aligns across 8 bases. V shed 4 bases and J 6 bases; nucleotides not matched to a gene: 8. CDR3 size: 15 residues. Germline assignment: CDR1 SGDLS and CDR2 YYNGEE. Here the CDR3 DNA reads TGTGCCAGCAGCCCGAGCGGGACAGGCCATGAAAAACTGTTTTTT. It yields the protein CASSPSGTGHEKLFF.

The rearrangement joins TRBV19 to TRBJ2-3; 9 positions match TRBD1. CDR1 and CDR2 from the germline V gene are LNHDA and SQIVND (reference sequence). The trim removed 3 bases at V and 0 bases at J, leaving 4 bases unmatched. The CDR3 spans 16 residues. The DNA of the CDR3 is TGTGCCAGTAGTATTGGGACAGGGCCCAGCACAGATACGCAGTATTTT. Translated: CASSIGTGPSTDTQYF.

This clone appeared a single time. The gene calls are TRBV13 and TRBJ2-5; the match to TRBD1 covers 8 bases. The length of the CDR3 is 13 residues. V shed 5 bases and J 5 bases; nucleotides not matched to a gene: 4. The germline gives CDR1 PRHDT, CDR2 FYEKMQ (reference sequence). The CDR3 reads CASSPGGSETQYF. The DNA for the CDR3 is TGTGCCAGCAGCCCAGGGGGCTCGGAGACCCAGTACTTC.

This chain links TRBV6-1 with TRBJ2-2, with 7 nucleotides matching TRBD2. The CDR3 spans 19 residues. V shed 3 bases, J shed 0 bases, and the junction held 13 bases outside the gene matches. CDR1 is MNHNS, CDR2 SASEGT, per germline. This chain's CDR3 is CASSESEGSGAPNTGELFF. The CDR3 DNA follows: TGTGCCAGCAGTGAGAGTGAGGGGAGCGGGGCGCCGAACACCGGGGAGCTGTTTTTT.

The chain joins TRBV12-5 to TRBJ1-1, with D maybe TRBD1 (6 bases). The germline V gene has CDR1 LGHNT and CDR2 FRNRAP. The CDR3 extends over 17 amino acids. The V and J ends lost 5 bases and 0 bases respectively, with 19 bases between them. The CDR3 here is CASGQQQGVGLNTEAFF. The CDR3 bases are TGTGCTAGTGGTCAACAACAGGGCGTTGGCCTGAACACTGAAGCTTTCTTT.

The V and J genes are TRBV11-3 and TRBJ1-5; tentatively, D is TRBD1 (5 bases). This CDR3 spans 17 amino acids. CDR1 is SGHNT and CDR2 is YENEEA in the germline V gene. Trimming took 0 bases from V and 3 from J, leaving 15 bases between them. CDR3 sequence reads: CASSLDGWRQINQPQHF. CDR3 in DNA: TGTGCCAGCAGCTTAGATGGTTGGCGACAGATCAATCAGCCCCAGCATTTT. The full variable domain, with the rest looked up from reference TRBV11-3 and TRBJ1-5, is EAGVVQSPRYKIIEKKQPVAFWCNPISGHNTLYWYLQNLGQGPELLIRYENEEAVDDSQLPKDRFSAERLKGVDSTLKIQPAELGDSAVYLCASSLDGWRQINQPQHFGDGTRLSIL.